This entry lists 32 T cell receptor beta chains sequenced from one sample in a study of blood T cell repertoires in COVID-19. Clones were sequenced by immunoSEQ multiplex PCR, and TCRdb holds only the in-frame ones, with some missing. Of 300,000 to 350,000 clones in the sample, about 90% were seen once. The sample consisted of PBMCs or T cells enriched from blood (not recorded which). The receptors here all came from a woman aged 25 to 39 who had recovered from COVID-19.

The J gene is TRBJ1-2, the V gene TRBV24-1; weak D call: TRBD1 (6 bases). Trimming took 0 bases from V and 8 from J, leaving 9 bases between them. Germline loops: CDR1 KGHDR, CDR2 SFDVKD. This CDR3 contains 13 residues. For the CDR3, the DNA is TGTGCCACCAGTGATTTGCAGGGGTGCGGCTACACCTTC. Residues: CATSDLQGCGYTF.

The chain carries TRBV28 and TRBJ1-2; D not resolved. CDR1 is MDHEN and CDR2 is SYDVKM in the germline V gene. There are 14 residues in the CDR3. V lost 5 bases and J lost 6, with 16 bases in between. The CDR3 reads CASSRPDGINGYTF. The CDR3 nucleotides are TGTGCCAGCAGTCGACCGGACGGGATCAATGGCTACACCTTC.

The chain is built from TRBV19 and TRBJ2-5, with 9 bases lining up with TRBD2. The junction had 8 bases not matched to a gene; V was cut back by 6 bases and J by 3 bases. CDR1 and CDR2 (germline): LNHDA, SQIVND (reference sequence). The CDR3 loop spans 15 amino acids. CDR3 DNA sequence: TGTGCCAGTAGCCCCTCCTTAGCGGGGGAAGAGACCCAGTACTTC. It encodes CASSPSLAGEETQYF.

This chain links TRBV19 with TRBJ2-2; TRBD1 aligns across 9 bases. The CDR3 has 19 amino acids. Germline V lookup: CDR1 LNHDA, CDR2 SQIVND (reference sequence). V dropped 0 bases and J dropped 1; count of bases not matched to a gene: 9. The CDR3 nucleotides read TGTGCCAGTAGTATAGATTTCCCGGACAGGGGTCTGAACACCGGGGAGCTGTTTTTT. It encodes CASSIDFPDRGLNTGELFF. Drawing the rest from reference TRBV19 and TRBJ2-2, the complete variable domain is DGGITQSPKYLFRKEGQNVTLSCEQNLNHDAMYWYRQDPGQGLRLIYYSQIVNDFQKGDIAEGYSVSREKKESFPLTVTSAQKNPTAFYLCASSIDFPDRGLNTGELFFGEGSRLTVL.

The genes are TRBV18 and TRBJ1-3; D gene uncertain. V was clipped by 0 bases and J by 4 bases, with 10 bases between them. Germline-derived CDR1 and CDR2 are KGHSH and LQKENI. This CDR3 comprises 15 residues. The CDR3 is CASSPPVSAGNTIYF. The CDR3 DNA is TGTGCCAGCTCACCACCTGTGAGCGCAGGAAACACCATATATTTT. Based on the CDR3 plus reference TRBV18 and TRBJ1-3, the full variable domain is NAGVMQNPRHLVRRRGQEARLRCSPMKGHSHVYWYRQLPEEGLKFMVYLQKENIIDESGMPKERFSAEFPKEGPSILRIQQVVRGDSAAYFCASSPPVSAGNTIYFGEGSWLTVV.

The rearrangement links TRBV7-2 to TRBJ2-7; TRBD2 matches 8 bases. The junction had 8 bases not matched to a gene; V was cut back by 4 bases and J by 6 bases. This CDR3 is 14 amino acids long. Germline V CDR1 and CDR2: SGHTA, FQGNSA. For the CDR3, the DNA is TGTGCCAGCAGCTCGGGGGGGGTGTCGTTCGAGCAGTACTTC. Amino acid sequence: CASSSGGVSFEQYF.

The V call is TRBV11-2, the J call TRBJ2-1; D is ambiguous. Trimming cost V 1 base and J 8 bases, with 15 bases left between them. The CDR3 is 15 residues long. Germline CDR1 reads SGHAT; CDR2 reads FQNNGV. The CDR3 nucleotides read TGTGCCAGCAGCTTAGGATCTAATAGTGTGGATGAGCAGTTCTTC. This translates into CASSLGSNSVDEQFF.

This chain links TRBV28 with TRBJ2-7, with D possibly matching TRBD1 (5 bases). There are 16 residues in the CDR3. The germline gives CDR1 MDHEN, CDR2 SYDVKM. Between the trimmed V and J ends, which lost 4 bases and 3 bases, there was a span of 19 bases. Written as DNA, the CDR3 is TGTGCCAGCAGTTCTTACACCAAAGGGGTCAACTACGAGCAGTACTTC. Translating gives CASSSYTKGVNYEQYF.

The V and J genes are TRBV5-8 and TRBJ2-5, with TRBD1 as a possible D gene (5 bases). The CDR3 length is 16 residues. From germline, CDR1 is SGHTS and CDR2 YDEGEE. V was trimmed by 0 bases and J by 0 bases, leaving 12 bases between them. The CDR3 here is CASSLGTSVNQETQYF. The CDR3 DNA follows: TGTGCCAGCAGCTTGGGGACATCGGTAAACCAAGAGACCCAGTACTTC.

The J gene is TRBJ1-1, the V gene TRBV2; possible D gene TRBD1, 5 bases. V lost 6 bases and J 5 bases, leaving 16 bases between the germline ends. The CDR3 is made up of 14 amino acids. The germline gives CDR1 SNHLY, CDR2 FYNNEI. DNA for the CDR3: TGTGCCAGCAGGACATCCGGGGGGAGTACTGAAGCTTTCTTT. Translation gives CASRTSGGSTEAFF.

This chain links TRBV6-2 or TRBV6-3 with TRBJ2-1; 13 bases are shared with TRBD2. The CDR3 is 16 residues long. V gave up 4 bases and J gave up 6 bases; unmatched junction bases: 6. CDR1 is MNHEY and CDR2 is SVGEGT in the germline V gene. The CDR3 sequence is CASSFFRLAGGNEQFF. The CDR3 bases are TGTGCCAGCAGTTTTTTTCGACTAGCGGGGGGCAATGAGCAGTTCTTC.

This chain links TRBV14 with TRBJ1-6; 10 positions agree with TRBD1. The trim removed 6 bases at V and 7 bases at J, leaving 6 bases unmatched. Germline V lookup: CDR1 SGHDN, CDR2 FVKESK. CDR3 length: 15 residues. The CDR3 spells CASRGTGAPNSPLHF. The CDR3 nucleotides read TGTGCCAGCAGGGGGACAGGGGCGCCAAATTCACCCCTCCACTTT.

The chain joins TRBV28 to TRBJ1-3; 7 bases map to TRBD1. Germline-derived CDR1 and CDR2 are MDHEN and SYDVKM. The CDR3 has 14 amino acids. V lost 7 bases to trimming and J lost 2 bases; unmatched junction nucleotides: 5. The chain's CDR3 is CASIQQGTGNTIYF. Here the CDR3 DNA reads TGTGCCAGCATTCAACAGGGGACTGGAAACACCATATATTTT.

The chain has TRBV9 and TRBJ1-2, with TRBD1 as a possible D gene (5 bases). The germline V gene encodes CDR1 SGDLS and CDR2 YYNGEE. Trimming took off 9 bases at V and 8 bases at J, with 14 bases between the two ends. The CDR3 has 11 amino acids. The chain's CDR3 is CATSSGVGYTF. CDR3 sequence (DNA): TGTGCCACCTCGTCGGGGGTGGGCTACACCTTC.

V usage is TRBV30 and J usage is TRBJ1-5, with 9 bases fitting TRBD1. Germline values: CDR1 GTSNPN, CDR2 SVGIG (reference sequence). This CDR3 spans 14 amino acids. V shed 0 bases and J 7 bases; nucleotides not matched to a gene: 4. The chain's CDR3 is CAWSVRDRAQPQHF. The CDR3 DNA reads as TGTGCCTGGAGTGTAAGGGACAGGGCGCAGCCCCAGCATTTT.

V and J are TRBV19 and TRBJ1-5; tentatively, D is TRBD1 (5 bases). CDR1 is LNHDA and CDR2 is SQIVND in the germline V gene (reference sequence). The CDR3 consists of 15 residues. V shed 3 bases and J shed 4 bases, with 13 bases lying between them. The CDR3 reads CASSIVREGNQPQHF. CDR3 DNA: TGTGCCAGTAGTATTGTCAGGGAGGGAAATCAGCCCCAGCATTTT.

The genes are TRBV14 and TRBJ2-2; 12 nucleotides line up with TRBD2. The CDR3 runs 21 residues. CDR1 SGHDN and CDR2 FVKESK come from the germline V gene. V lost 1 base and J lost 0; bases outside the gene matches: 12. The CDR3: CASSQARGASGRETNTGELFF. CDR3 nucleotide sequence: TGTGCCAGCAGCCAAGCCCGAGGGGCTAGCGGGAGGGAAACGAACACCGGGGAGCTGTTTTTT. Full variable domain (outside the CDR3, taken from reference TRBV14 and TRBJ2-2): EAGVTQFPSHSVIEKGQTVTLRCDPISGHDNLYWYRRVMGKEIKFLLHFVKESKQDESGMPNNRFLAERTGGTYSTLKVQPAELEDSGVYFCASSQARGASGRETNTGELFFGEGSRLTVL.

With regard to this clone: At the DNA level, this CDR3 is encoded by other sequences in the same sample as well. This chain links TRBV5-1 with TRBJ2-7; weak D call: TRBD2 (5 bases). Germline V gives CDR1 SGHRS, CDR2 YFSETQ. Trimming cost V 0 bases and J 4 bases, with 8 bases left between them. The CDR3 is made up of 13 amino acids. CDR3 nucleotides: TGCGCCAGCAGCTTGGGAAGCGGTTACGAGCAGTACTTC. This gives the protein CASSLGSGYEQYF.

This chain uses TRBV30 with TRBJ1-3; no reliable D call. The CDR3 is 12 residues long. The V end was cut by 5 bases, the J end by 0 bases, with 5 bases between. Germline V lookup: CDR1 GTSNPN, CDR2 SVGIG (reference sequence). The CDR3 loop is CAWGYSGNTIYF. In DNA, the CDR3 is TGTGCCTGGGGCTACTCTGGAAACACCATATATTTT.

The chain employs TRBV14 and TRBJ2-5; the D is unclear. The ends were cut back, 3 bases at V and 5 bases at J, with 10 bases in the middle. Germline CDR1 reads SGHDN; CDR2 reads FVKESK. The CDR3 covers 13 residues. The CDR3 loop is CASSHGLRETQYF. In DNA, the CDR3 is TGTGCCAGCAGCCATGGGTTGAGGGAGACCCAGTACTTC.

The chain combines TRBV9 with TRBJ2-7, with 7 bases identical to TRBD1. This CDR3 contains 13 residues. Germline V lookup: CDR1 SGDLS, CDR2 YYNGEE. Trimming took 0 bases from V and 4 from J; bases not matched to a gene: 1. CDR3 coding DNA: TGTGCCAGCAGCGTAGAGACAGGGTACGAGCAGTACTTC. This encodes CASSVETGYEQYF.

V and J are TRBV5-1 and TRBJ2-7; TRBD1 aligns across 10 bases. The germline V gene has CDR1 SGHRS and CDR2 YFSETQ. The CDR3 has 19 amino acids. The ends lost 0 bases at V and 2 bases at J; junction bases unmatched: 14. The CDR3 region has the DNA TGCGCCAGCAGCTTGGGTAGGGGAACCCGACAGGGGGCAGCCTACGAGCAGTACTTC. Its protein is CASSLGRGTRQGAAYEQYF.

This rearrangement joins TRBV6-1 to TRBJ1-1; no definite D call. The ends were cut back, 2 bases at V and 11 bases at J, with 6 bases in the middle. The CDR3 is 10 amino acids. Germline V gene data show CDR1 as MNHNS and CDR2 as SASEGT. As DNA, the CDR3 is TGTGCCAGCAGTGAATATCAGGCTTTCTTT. Its translation is CASSEYQAFF.

The chain recombines TRBV2 with TRBJ2-2, with TRBD2 matching over 8 bases. This CDR3 is 15 amino acids long. The ends lost 7 bases at V and 5 bases at J; junction bases unmatched: 9. Per germline, CDR1 SNHLY and CDR2 FYNNEI. The CDR3 bases are TGTGCCAGCACCCGAAGCGGGGGCGGGACCGGGGAGCTGTTTTTT. Encoded protein: CASTRSGGGTGELFF.

This clone was recorded a few times. J is TRBJ1-6 and V is TRBV18; D is possibly TRBD1 (5 bases). Between the trimmed V and J ends, which lost 6 bases and 5 bases, there was a span of 11 bases. The germline gives CDR1 KGHSH, CDR2 LQKENI. CDR3 length: 14 amino acids. The CDR3 coding sequence is TGTGCCAGCTCCCCAAGCAGGGATAATTCACCCCTCCACTTT. Translating it yields CASSPSRDNSPLHF.

The V call is TRBV10-3, the J call TRBJ1-4, with 12 bases matching TRBD1. V was clipped by 5 bases and J by 3 bases; unmatched bases: 1. Germline CDR1 is ENHRY and CDR2 is SYGVKD. The CDR3 totals 15 residues. The CDR3 DNA reads TGTGCCATCAGTCGGGACAGGGGGCCTAATGAAAAACTGTTTTTT. Protein: CAISRDRGPNEKLFF.

The count of this clone is one. The chain has TRBV19 and TRBJ2-7; 12 nucleotides align to TRBD1. The trim removed 5 bases at V and 6 bases at J, leaving 5 bases unmatched. The CDR3 spans 14 residues. Germline-derived CDR1 and CDR2 are LNHDA and SQIVND (reference sequence). Written as DNA, the CDR3 is TGTGCCAGTAGTCCGGGACAGGGGGCTGGCGAGCAGTACTTC. Amino acids: CASSPGQGAGEQYF.

V is TRBV3-1 (or the pseudogene TRBV3-2) and J is TRBJ2-2, with D possibly being TRBD1 (6 bases). CDR3 size: 13 residues. With 6 bases removed from V and 8 bases from J, the gap between germline ends came to 13 bases. Germline CDR1 and CDR2: LGHDT and YNNKEL (reference sequence). CDR3 in DNA: TGTGCCAGCAGAAACAGGGATTGGGGGGAGCTGTTTTTT. This translates into CASRNRDWGELFF.

The chain carries TRBV5-1 and TRBJ2-1, with unresolved D. This CDR3 has 16 residues. Germline values: CDR1 SGHRS, CDR2 YFSETQ. Deletions cut 0 bases from V and 0 bases from J, with 10 bases between. This CDR3 reads CASSLDQVSSYNEQFF. The CDR3 nucleotides are TGCGCCAGCAGCTTGGACCAGGTCAGCTCCTACAATGAGCAGTTCTTC.

The chain uses TRBV6-5 and TRBJ2-1; 11 nucleotides match TRBD2. Germline assignment: CDR1 MNHEY and CDR2 SVGAGI. After removal of 6 bases from V and 4 bases from J, the junction contained 2 bases not matched to a gene. The length of the CDR3 is 14 residues. As DNA, the CDR3 is TGTGCCAGCAGGCTAGCGGGGGGATACAATGAGCAGTTCTTC. Encoded protein: CASRLAGGYNEQFF.

This chain uses TRBV6-6 with TRBJ2-7, with a tentative D call TRBD1 (6 bases). This CDR3 has 16 amino acids. Trimming shortened V by 1 base and J by 3 bases, and 16 bases separated the two germline ends. The germline V gene encodes CDR1 MNHNY and CDR2 SVGAGI (reference sequence). The CDR3 loop is CASSYLMLGQNYEQYF. The CDR3 region has the DNA TGTGCCAGCAGTTACTTAATGCTCGGACAGAACTACGAGCAGTACTTC.

The chain employs TRBV19 and TRBJ2-5; D is uncertain. Trimming cost V 1 base and J 5 bases, with 11 bases left between them. The germline V gene encodes CDR1 LNHDA and CDR2 SQIVND (reference sequence). The CDR3 runs 14 residues. CDR3 DNA: TGTGCCAGTAGTATAGTGTCCGAGGTGGAGACCCAGTACTTC. Protein product: CASSIVSEVETQYF.